What follows are 11 T cell receptor beta chains derived from one specimen sequenced in a study of cytomegalovirus exposure and HLA in healthy donors. Using immunoSEQ multiplex PCR, the repertoire was profiled, and TCRdb retains in-frame clones only, with some absent. The sample includes over 120,000 clones, 85% to 90% of them seen just once. The sequencing sample was made of PBMCs. These receptors all come from a woman aged 25 to 45 in good health and CMV-seropositive.

This chain uses TRBV2 with TRBJ2-3, with a weak D call TRBD2 (6 bases). Germline lookup yields CDR1 SNHLY and CDR2 FYNNEI. V was cut by 6 bases and J by 7 bases, with 14 bases left in between. CDR3 length equals 13 residues. Written as DNA, the CDR3 is TGTGCCAGCAGCCCGACTAGAACTAATACGCAGTATTTT. This encodes CASSPTRTNTQYF.

This clone has just one count. The chain employs TRBV15 and TRBJ1-1; D gene uncertain. Trimming stripped 3 bases from V and 11 bases from J, with 19 bases between. The CDR3 runs 14 residues. Germline loops: CDR1 LNHNV, CDR2 YYDKDF (reference sequence). The chain's CDR3 is CATSSPGAGWEAFF. For the CDR3, the DNA is TGTGCCACCAGCAGCCCCGGTGCGGGGTGGGAGGCTTTCTTT. The full variable domain, with the rest looked up from reference TRBV15 and TRBJ1-1, is DAMVIQNPRYQVTQFGKPVTLSCSQTLNHNVMYWYQQKSSQAPKLLFHYYDKDFNNEADTPDNFQSRRPNTSFCFLDIRSPGLGDTAMYLCATSSPGAGWEAFFGQGTRLTVV.

The rearrangement links TRBV28 to TRBJ1-5, with TRBD1 identical over 9 bases. CDR3 length equals 16 residues. The germline gives CDR1 MDHEN, CDR2 SYDVKM. Trimming removed 10 bases from V and 8 bases from J; junction bases left unmatched: 18. The DNA for the CDR3 is TGTGCCACCGTACCGGGGGACAGGGAGTATGAGAAGCCCCAGCATTTT. Protein sequence: CATVPGDREYEKPQHF.

This clone was seen a few times. This chain links TRBV6-5 with TRBJ1-2, with D possibly being TRBD1 (5 bases). This CDR3 comprises 13 residues. Trimming shortened V by 6 bases and J by 8 bases, and 16 bases separated the two germline ends. Germline-derived CDR1 and CDR2 are MNHEY and SVGAGI. This CDR3 is CASSSVGVSGYTF. The CDR3 region has the DNA TGTGCCAGCAGCTCAGTAGGGGTTTCGGGCTACACCTTC.

This sequence joins TRBV29-1 and TRBJ2-2, with D unresolved. Per the germline V gene, CDR1 is SQVTM and CDR2 is ANQGSEA. V lost 7 bases to trimming and J lost 1 base, with 19 bases between them. The CDR3 contains 16 residues. CDR3 sequence: CSDRTDIPRNTGELFF. The CDR3 DNA follows: TGCAGCGACCGAACCGACATCCCAAGGAACACCGGGGAGCTGTTTTTT.

This clone was seen more than once but under ten times. This chain joins TRBV18 and TRBJ2-7; weak D call: TRBD2 (5 bases). V lost 3 bases to trimming and J lost 6 bases, with 9 bases between them. Germline CDR1 and CDR2: KGHSH and LQKENI. The CDR3 runs 12 residues. The CDR3 reads CASSPGRGEQYF. The CDR3 DNA reads as TGTGCCAGCTCACCGGGCCGGGGCGAGCAGTACTTC.

The chain has TRBV11-2 and TRBJ2-3; 13 bases are a match to TRBD2. Per germline, CDR1 SGHAT and CDR2 FQNNGV. The CDR3 covers 17 residues. With 5 bases clipped from V and 0 bases from J, the junction kept 5 bases outside the gene matches. This chain's CDR3 is CASSPWTSGGSTDTQYF. Written as DNA, the CDR3 is TGTGCCAGCAGCCCATGGACTAGCGGGGGAAGCACAGATACGCAGTATTTT.

The rearrangement joins TRBV2 to TRBJ2-2, with 8 bases fitting TRBD2. CDR3 length: 14 residues. Germline V gene lookup returns CDR1 SNHLY and CDR2 FYNNEI. Trimming removed 7 bases from V and 0 bases from J; junction bases left unmatched: 1. Written as DNA, the CDR3 is TGTGCCAGCACGGGGGGGCCGAACACCGGGGAGCTGTTTTTT. It specifies CASTGGPNTGELFF.

The chain recombines TRBV5-1 with TRBJ2-7; possibly TRBD2 for D (5 bases). The CDR3 has 17 residues. Germline-derived CDR1 and CDR2 are SGHRS and YFSETQ. V was pared by 0 bases and J by 2 bases, with 18 bases between. Here the CDR3 reads CASSLETAPRGPYEQYF. The CDR3 DNA reads TGCGCCAGCAGCTTGGAAACGGCACCTCGGGGTCCCTACGAGCAGTACTTC.

This clone was recorded only once. The rearrangement links TRBV7-2 to TRBJ2-2, with 8 nucleotides matching TRBD1. Germline V lookup: CDR1 SGHTA, CDR2 FQGNSA. The CDR3 runs to 16 residues. The V and J ends lost 5 bases and 5 bases, in that order; junction bases with no gene match: 10. As DNA, the CDR3 is TGTGCCAGCAGCCCACAGACAGGGGCTGGGACCGGGGAGCTGTTTTTT. Amino acids: CASSPQTGAGTGELFF.

This chain uses TRBV18 with TRBJ2-2; D unclear. The CDR3 has 17 amino acids. V was cut by 2 bases and J by 2 bases, with 15 bases left in between. Germline assignment: CDR1 KGHSH and CDR2 LQKENI. The CDR3 nucleotides are TGTGCCAGCTCACCAAGGCTTGCTACTACTAACACCGGGGAGCTGTTTTTT. It encodes CASSPRLATTNTGELFF.